This T cell receptor beta chain originates from a study of shared clonotypes between healthy human individuals. This CDR3 has 15 residues. Per germline, CDR1 MGHDK and CDR2 SYGVNS. V lost 3 bases and J lost 4; bases outside the gene matches: 6. As defined, naive CD8 cells were CD45RO-negative and positively selected for CCR7, with terminally differentiated effector memory CD45RA+ cells excluded. Profiling relied on immunoSEQ multiplex PCR, and the TCRdb table lists in-frame clones only, not all of them. The table lists 2 million or so clones, roughly 95% of them singletons. Whole-study results and caveats: Generally, naive subsets came out with larger estimated richness than memory subsets.

About this clone: Its antigen is as yet unknown.

The chain has TRBV25-1 and TRBJ1-3; 7 bases are a match to TRBD1. The sequencing sample was made of naive CD8+ T cells sorted from blood. The clonotype comes from a man between 18 and 35 years old in good health. This CDR3 reads CASSDLTGTGNTIYF. CDR3 sequence (DNA): TGTGCCAGCAGTGATTTGACAGGGACCGGAAACACCATATATTTT.